This TCR beta chain was recovered during a study of shared clonotypes between healthy human individuals. About the study: Researchers assigned three CD4 naive, three CD4 memory, two CD8 naive and one CD8 memory plate to each donor.

Cells designated naive CD8 were CD45RO-negative and were positively selected for CCR7, with terminally differentiated effector memory CD45RA+ cells excluded. Study-wide results and limits: Compared with clonotypes that all four donors shared, non-shared clonotypes had lower generation probabilities. Four donors had about 5% of their naive CD4 clonotypes in common.

Authors' data handling: Junction-only sequences without quality scores came from ImmunoSEQ, so filtering differed. Profiling relied on immunoSEQ multiplex PCR, and the TCRdb table lists in-frame clones only, not all of them. V, J and clone size are those of that table, while D and trimming were read from the DNA. The sample carries around 600,000 clones, roughly 95% recorded once. This clone was seen once. The antigen is undetermined. Germline values: CDR1 SGHRS, CDR2 YFSETQ. The ends were cut back, 2 bases at V and 2 bases at J, with 4 bases in the middle. This CDR3 region has 12 residues. The genes are TRBV5-1 and TRBJ2-5, with D unclear. This clonotype was obtained from a woman aged 25 to 39 in good health. The sequenced sample consisted of naive CD8+ T cells sorted from blood. The CDR3 DNA follows: TGCGCCAGCAGCTTTAAGCAAGAGACCCAGTACTTC. It codes for CASSFKQETQYF. Looking up the rest from reference TRBV5-1 and TRBJ2-5 gives the full variable domain: KAGVTQTPRYLIKTRGQQVTLSCSPISGHRSVSWYQQTPGQGLQFLFEYFSETQRNKGNFPGRFSGRQFSNSRSEMNVSTLELGDSALYLCASSFKQETQYFGPGTRLLVL.